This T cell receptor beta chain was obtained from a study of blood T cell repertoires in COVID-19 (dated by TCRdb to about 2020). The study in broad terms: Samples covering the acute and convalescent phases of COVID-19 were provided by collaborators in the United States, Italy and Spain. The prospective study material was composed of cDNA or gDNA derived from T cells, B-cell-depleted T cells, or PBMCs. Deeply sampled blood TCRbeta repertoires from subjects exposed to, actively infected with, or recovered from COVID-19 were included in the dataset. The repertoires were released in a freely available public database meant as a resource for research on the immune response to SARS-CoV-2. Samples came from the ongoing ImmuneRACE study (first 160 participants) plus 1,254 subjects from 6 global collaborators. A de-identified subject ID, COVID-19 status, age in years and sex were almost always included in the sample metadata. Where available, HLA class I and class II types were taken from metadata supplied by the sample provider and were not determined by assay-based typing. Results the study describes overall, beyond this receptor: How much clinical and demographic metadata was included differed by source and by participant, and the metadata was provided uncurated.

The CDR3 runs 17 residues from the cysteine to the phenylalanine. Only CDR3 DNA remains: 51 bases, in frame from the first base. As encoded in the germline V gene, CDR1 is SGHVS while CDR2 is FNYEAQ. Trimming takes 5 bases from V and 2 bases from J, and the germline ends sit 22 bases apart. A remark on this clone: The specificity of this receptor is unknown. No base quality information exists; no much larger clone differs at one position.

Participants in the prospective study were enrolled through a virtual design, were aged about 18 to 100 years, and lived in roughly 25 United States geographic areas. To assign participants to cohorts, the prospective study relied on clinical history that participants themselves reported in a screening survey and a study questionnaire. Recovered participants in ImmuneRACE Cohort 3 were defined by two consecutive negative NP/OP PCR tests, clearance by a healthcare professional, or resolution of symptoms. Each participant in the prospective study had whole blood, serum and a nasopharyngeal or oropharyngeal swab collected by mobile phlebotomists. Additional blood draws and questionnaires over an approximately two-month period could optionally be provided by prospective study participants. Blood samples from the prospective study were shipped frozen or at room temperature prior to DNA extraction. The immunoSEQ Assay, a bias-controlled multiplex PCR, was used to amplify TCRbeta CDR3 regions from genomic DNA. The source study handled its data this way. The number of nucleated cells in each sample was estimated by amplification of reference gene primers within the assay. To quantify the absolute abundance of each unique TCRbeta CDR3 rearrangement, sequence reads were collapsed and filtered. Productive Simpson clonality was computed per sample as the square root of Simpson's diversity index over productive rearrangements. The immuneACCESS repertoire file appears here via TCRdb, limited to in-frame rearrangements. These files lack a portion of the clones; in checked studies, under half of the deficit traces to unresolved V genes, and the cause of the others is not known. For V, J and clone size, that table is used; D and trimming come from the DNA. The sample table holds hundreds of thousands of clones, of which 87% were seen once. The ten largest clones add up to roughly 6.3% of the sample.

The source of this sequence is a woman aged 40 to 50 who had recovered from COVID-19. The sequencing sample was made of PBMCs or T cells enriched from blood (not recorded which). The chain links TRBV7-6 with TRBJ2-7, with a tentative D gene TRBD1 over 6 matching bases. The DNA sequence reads TGTGCCAGCAGCCCAAATATGAGGACAGACCGAACCTACGAGCAGTACTTC. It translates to CASSPNMRTDRTYEQYF.